These T cell receptor beta chains were read from a single sample in a study of spatial heterogeneity in lung cancer. One entry per CDR3 protein, called by TCRdb with MiXCR from the 5' RACE reads. In the table there are about 5,100 distinct CDR3 sequences, 5.5% to 9% of which are singletons. The material was lung tumor tissue, obtained at surgery. These receptor sequences come from a male donor with early-stage non-small cell lung cancer. CDR3s include the opening cysteine and the closing phenylalanine or tryptophan. D genes are given only for firm matches. Only part of the rows carry a size: once, few, many, or a class if the clone is expanded.

abundance: large
j_gene: TRBJ2-3
v_gene: TRBV12-3/TRBV12-4
d_gene: TRBD2
CDR3aa: CASSHGLAGNTDTQYF
CDR3nt: TGTGCCAGCAGCCATGGACTAGCGGGGAACACAGATACGCAGTATTTT

abundance: medium-sized
j_gene: TRBJ2-1
v_gene: TRBV20-1
d_gene: TRBD1
CDR3aa: CSAVTGTGINEQFF
CDR3nt: TGCAGTGCTGTTACCGGGACAGGGATAAATGAGCAGTTCTTC

abundance: -
j_gene: TRBJ2-5
v_gene: TRBV20-1
d_gene: TRBD2
CDR3aa: CSARPPGTSFRETQYF
CDR3nt: TGCAGTGCGCGGCCCCCCGGGACTAGCTTCCGAGAGACCCAGTACTTC

abundance: -
j_gene: TRBJ1-4
v_gene: TRBV20-1
d_gene: -
CDR3aa: CSASEGEKLFF
CDR3nt: TGCAGTGCTAGTGAGGGGGAAAAACTGTTTTTT

abundance: many
j_gene: TRBJ2-7
v_gene: TRBV2
d_gene: -
CDR3aa: CASSAALPPREQYF
CDR3nt: TGTGCCAGCAGTGCGGCACTTCCCCCCCGGGAGCAGTACTTC

abundance: few
j_gene: TRBJ1-4
v_gene: TRBV5-5
d_gene: -
CDR3aa: CASSSDGAGSNEKLFF
CDR3nt: TGTGCCAGCAGCTCCGATGGGGCAGGCTCTAATGAAAAACTGTTTTTT

abundance: medium-sized
j_gene: TRBJ1-5
v_gene: TRBV29-1
d_gene: -
CDR3aa: CSVAVGNQPQHF
CDR3nt: TGCAGCGTTGCCGTGGGCAATCAGCCCCAGCATTTT

abundance: many
j_gene: TRBJ1-6
v_gene: TRBV5-1
d_gene: -
CDR3aa: CASSLSFDRANSPLHF
CDR3nt: TGCGCCAGCAGCTTGAGCTTTGACAGAGCCAATTCACCCCTCCACTTT

abundance: medium-sized
j_gene: TRBJ2-7
v_gene: TRBV7-2
d_gene: -
CDR3aa: CASSPSAIEQYF
CDR3nt: TGTGCCAGCAGCCCGTCTGCGATCGAGCAGTACTTC

abundance: -
j_gene: TRBJ1-4
v_gene: TRBV20-1
d_gene: -
CDR3aa: CSASPRGDEKLFF
CDR3nt: TGCAGTGCTAGTCCCCGGGGGGATGAAAAACTGTTTTTT

abundance: many
j_gene: TRBJ1-1
v_gene: TRBV25-1
d_gene: TRBD1
CDR3aa: CASSTGGTEAFF
CDR3nt: TGTGCCAGCAGTACAGGGGGCACTGAAGCTTTCTTT

abundance: medium-sized
j_gene: TRBJ2-7
v_gene: TRBV7-7
d_gene: TRBD1
CDR3aa: CASSLGQGAYEQYF
CDR3nt: TGTGCTAGCAGCTTAGGACAGGGGGCCTACGAGCAGTACTTC

abundance: medium-sized
j_gene: TRBJ2-1
v_gene: TRBV5-1
d_gene: -
CDR3aa: CASSPRIQGSNEQFF
CDR3nt: TGCGCCAGCAGCCCGAGGATCCAAGGGTCCAATGAGCAGTTCTTC

abundance: many
j_gene: TRBJ2-2
v_gene: TRBV19
d_gene: -
CDR3aa: CAIGHTNTGELFF
CDR3nt: TGTGCCATTGGACACACGAACACCGGGGAGCTGTTTTTT

abundance: many
j_gene: TRBJ2-5
v_gene: TRBV5-4
d_gene: TRBD1
CDR3aa: CASSVDRVLQETQYF
CDR3nt: TGTGCCAGCAGCGTGGACAGGGTTCTTCAAGAGACCCAGTACTTC

abundance: many
j_gene: TRBJ2-1
v_gene: TRBV29-1
d_gene: TRBD1
CDR3aa: CSVDRTGEEFF
CDR3nt: TGCAGCGTCGATCGAACAGGGGAAGAGTTCTTC

abundance: large
j_gene: TRBJ1-5
v_gene: TRBV12-3/TRBV12-4
d_gene: -
CDR3aa: CASSFAGQPQHF
CDR3nt: TGTGCCAGCAGTTTCGCCGGTCAGCCCCAGCATTTT

abundance: -
j_gene: TRBJ2-2
v_gene: TRBV12-3/TRBV12-4
d_gene: -
CDR3aa: CASSLTGRETGELFF
CDR3nt: TGTGCCAGCAGTTTGACAGGGAGGGAAACCGGGGAGCTGTTTTTT

abundance: many
j_gene: TRBJ2-3
v_gene: TRBV14
d_gene: -
CDR3aa: CASSQGGRDTQYF
CDR3nt: TGTGCCAGCAGCCAAGGGGGGCGTGATACGCAGTATTTT

abundance: medium-sized
j_gene: TRBJ2-7
v_gene: TRBV13
d_gene: -
CDR3aa: CASSRSTGRSSYEQYF
CDR3nt: TGTGCCAGCAGCCGTTCGACAGGCCGGAGCTCCTACGAGCAGTACTTC

abundance: many
j_gene: TRBJ2-1
v_gene: TRBV20-1
d_gene: TRBD2
CDR3aa: CSAREYSGTYNEQFF
CDR3nt: TGCAGTGCTAGAGAGTACAGCGGGACCTACAATGAGCAGTTCTTC

abundance: many
j_gene: TRBJ2-3
v_gene: TRBV29-1
d_gene: -
CDR3aa: CSVEEGVRTDTQYF
CDR3nt: TGCAGCGTTGAAGAGGGCGTCCGCACAGATACGCAGTATTTT

abundance: medium-sized
j_gene: TRBJ1-5
v_gene: TRBV3-1
d_gene: TRBD1
CDR3aa: CASSRTGGNQPQHF
CDR3nt: TGTGCCAGCAGCCGGACAGGGGGCAATCAGCCCCAGCATTTT

abundance: medium-sized
j_gene: TRBJ2-2
v_gene: TRBV18
d_gene: -
CDR3aa: CASSPSNTGELFF
CDR3nt: TGTGCCAGCTCACCATCCAACACCGGGGAGCTGTTTTTT

abundance: many
j_gene: TRBJ1-1
v_gene: TRBV19
d_gene: -
CDR3aa: CASSMRRGARGSNTEAFF
CDR3nt: TGTGCCAGTAGTATGAGGCGCGGGGCCAGGGGATCGAACACTGAAGCTTTCTTT

abundance: many
j_gene: TRBJ2-6
v_gene: TRBV7-3
d_gene: -
CDR3aa: CASSTVLSGANVLTF
CDR3nt: TGTGCCAGCAGCACCGTCCTCTCTGGGGCCAACGTCCTGACTTTC

abundance: -
j_gene: TRBJ1-1
v_gene: TRBV4-2
d_gene: -
CDR3aa: CASTGNTEAFF
CDR3nt: TGTGCTTCCACAGGGAACACTGAAGCTTTCTTT

abundance: -
j_gene: TRBJ1-1
v_gene: TRBV12-3/TRBV12-4
d_gene: -
CDR3aa: CASSFPLSGGGTEAFF
CDR3nt: TGTGCCAGCAGTTTTCCTCTCAGTGGTGGTGGCACTGAAGCTTTCTTT